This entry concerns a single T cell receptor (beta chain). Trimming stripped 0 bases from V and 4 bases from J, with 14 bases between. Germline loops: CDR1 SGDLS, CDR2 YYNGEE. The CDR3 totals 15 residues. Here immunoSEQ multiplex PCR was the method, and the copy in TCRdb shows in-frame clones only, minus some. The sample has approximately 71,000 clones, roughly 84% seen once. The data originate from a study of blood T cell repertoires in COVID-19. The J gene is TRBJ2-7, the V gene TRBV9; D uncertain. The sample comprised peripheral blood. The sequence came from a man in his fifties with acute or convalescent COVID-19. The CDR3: CASSVGPAESYEQYF. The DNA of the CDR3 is TGTGCCAGCAGCGTAGGTCCGGCGGAATCTTACGAGCAGTACTTC.